What follows are 14 T cell receptor beta chains derived from one specimen sequenced in a study of blood T cell repertoires in COVID-19. TCRdb keeps only in-frame clones here, not all; method: immunoSEQ multiplex PCR. This sample has 250,000 or so clones, with just under 90% found just once. Sample: PBMCs or T cells enriched from blood (not recorded which). The receptors shown here come from a woman in her 30s with acute COVID-19.

The genes are TRBV21-1 and TRBJ2-7; TRBD2 was called by the table and not checked on the DNA. TRBV21-1 is designated a pseudogene. The CDR3 has 16 amino acids. Written as DNA, the CDR3 is TGTGCCAGCAGCCCACAGAGCGGGAGTCCTCCCTACGAGCAGTACTTC. Translation gives CASSPQSGSPPYEQYF.

The genes are TRBV5-1 and TRBJ2-1, with 13 bases fitting TRBD2. The CDR3 is made up of 18 amino acids. J was trimmed by 3 bases and V by 5 bases; bases with no gene match: 11. Germline CDR1 is SGHRS and CDR2 is YFSETQ. The CDR3 reads CASRSGTSGIRGYNEQFF. CDR3 nucleotide sequence: TGCGCCAGCAGGTCCGGGACTAGCGGGATTAGGGGCTACAATGAGCAGTTCTTC.

The CDR3 nucleotides read TGTGCCAGCAGTTTATCATCAAAGTGGACAGTTAACTATGGCTACACCTTC. Its protein is CASSLSSKWTVNYGYTF. The gene calls are TRBV28 and TRBJ1-2; maybe TRBD1 (6 bases). The CDR3 has 17 amino acids. Germline CDR1 is MDHEN and CDR2 is SYDVKM. V shed 1 base and J shed 1 base, with 16 bases lying between them.

The chain joins TRBV30 to TRBJ2-7, with 7 bases fitting TRBD2. Germline V gene sequence: CDR1 GTSNPN, CDR2 SVGIG (reference sequence). The V segment lost 3 bases and the J segment 2 bases; nucleotides outside the gene matches: 13. This CDR3 region has 16 residues. The CDR3 protein is CAWSARGGVGTYEQYF. The CDR3 bases are TGTGCCTGGAGCGCGAGGGGAGGGGTGGGGACCTACGAGCAGTACTTC.

This clone appeared a few times. V usage is TRBV12-5 and J usage is TRBJ2-2, with TRBD2 identical over 7 bases. The V and J ends lost 6 bases and 3 bases, in that order; junction bases with no gene match: 10. The CDR3 runs to 16 residues. CDR1 and CDR2 (germline): LGHNT, FRNRAP. The CDR3 DNA reads as TGTGCTAGTGGGCCCGCCCTAGCGGTGGACACCGGGGAGCTGTTTTTT. It is translated as CASGPALAVDTGELFF.

The chain joins TRBV29-1 to TRBJ2-7; TRBD1 aligns across 9 bases. Trimming took 2 bases from V and 4 from J; bases not matched to a gene: 3. This CDR3 contains 13 residues. Looked up from germline, CDR1 is SQVTM and CDR2 is ANQGSEA. CDR3 bases: TGCAGCGTTGAACTGACAGGGGGGTACGAGCAGTACTTC. This translates into CSVELTGGYEQYF.

This chain uses TRBV10-1 with TRBJ2-7; TRBD2 matches 7 bases. V lost 8 bases, J lost 2 bases, and 9 bases stayed unmatched. The germline V gene encodes CDR1 WNHNN and CDR2 SYGVQD (reference sequence). This CDR3 contains 14 residues. The CDR3 coding sequence is TGCGCCAGCGGGTACGGGACTACACCCTACGAGCAGTACTTC. Its protein is CASGYGTTPYEQYF.

V usage is TRBV6-5 and J usage is TRBJ1-4; D gene unclear. CDR3 length: 14 residues. V was trimmed by 6 bases and J by 8 bases, leaving 16 bases between them. From germline, CDR1 is MNHEY and CDR2 SVGAGI. The CDR3 nucleotides are TGTGCCAGCAGCCCGGTATTCCATAGAGAAAAACTGTTTTTT. This gives the protein CASSPVFHREKLFF.

The chain carries TRBV30 and TRBJ2-7; D may be TRBD1 (6 bases). CDR1 is GTSNPN and CDR2 is SVGIG in the germline V gene (reference sequence). This CDR3 region has 13 residues. With 2 bases removed from V and 6 bases from J, the gap between germline ends came to 14 bases. In nucleotides, the CDR3 is TGTGCCTGGAGTTCCGGACAGACGGGCGAGCAGTACTTC. It yields the protein CAWSSGQTGEQYF.

This clone appeared a single time. The chain carries TRBV28 and TRBJ2-7, with TRBD2 matching 10 bases. The V gene's germline CDR1 is MDHEN and CDR2 SYDVKM. The CDR3 sequence is 13 residues long. The V gene end was trimmed by 3 bases and the J gene end by 12 bases; junction bases not matched to a gene: 8. CDR3 DNA: TGTGCCAGCAGTTTTTCTAGCGGGAGTATGGGGTACTTC. Translating gives CASSFSSGSMGYF.

The rearrangement uses TRBV7-2 and TRBJ2-1; D not certain. This CDR3 spans 15 amino acids. V lost 6 bases and J lost 5, with 17 bases in between. CDR1 and CDR2 from the germline V gene are SGHTA and FQGNSA. DNA for the CDR3: TGTGCCAGCAGATATAGTATTGGGCAGAACAATGAGCAGTTCTTC. This translates into CASRYSIGQNNEQFF.

The rearrangement uses TRBV30 and TRBJ2-7; D gene ambiguous. V was trimmed by 2 bases and J by 0 bases, leaving 8 bases between them. Germline CDR1 is GTSNPN and CDR2 is SVGIG (reference sequence). The CDR3 spans 13 residues. As DNA, the CDR3 is TGTGCCTGGAGTCGAACTGCCTCCTACGAGCAGTACTTC. Translating gives CAWSRTASYEQYF.

This chain uses TRBV7-9 with TRBJ2-7, with 11 bases fitting TRBD1. V was pared by 4 bases and J by 5 bases, with 7 bases of the junction left unmatched. The length of the CDR3 is 15 residues. The germline gives CDR1 SEHNR, CDR2 FQNEAQ (reference sequence). In DNA form, the CDR3 reads TGTGCCAGCAGCTCCCTGGGGACAGGGGGGAACGAGCAGTACTTC. Encoded protein: CASSSLGTGGNEQYF.

This clone was detected once. The gene calls are TRBV27 and TRBJ1-1; a possible D gene is TRBD1 (6 bases). Germline V gives CDR1 MNHEY, CDR2 SMNVEV (reference sequence). The CDR3 consists of 13 residues. Trimming shortened V by 6 bases and J by 2 bases, and 10 bases separated the two germline ends. The CDR3, as DNA: TGTGCCAGCAGACAGGGTTCTAACACTGAAGCTTTCTTT. It specifies CASRQGSNTEAFF.